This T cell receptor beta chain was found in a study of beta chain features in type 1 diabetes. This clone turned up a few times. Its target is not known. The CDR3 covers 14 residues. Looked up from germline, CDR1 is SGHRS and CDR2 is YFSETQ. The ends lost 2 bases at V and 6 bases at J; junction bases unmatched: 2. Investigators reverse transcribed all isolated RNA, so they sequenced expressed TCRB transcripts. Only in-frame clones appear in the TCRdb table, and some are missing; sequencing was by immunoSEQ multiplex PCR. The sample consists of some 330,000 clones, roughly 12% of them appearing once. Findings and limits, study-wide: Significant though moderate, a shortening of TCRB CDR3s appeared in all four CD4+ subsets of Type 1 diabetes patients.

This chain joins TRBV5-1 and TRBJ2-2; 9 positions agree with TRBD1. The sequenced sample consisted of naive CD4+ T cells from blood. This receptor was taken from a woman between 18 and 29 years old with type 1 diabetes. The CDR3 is CASSLQGAPGELFF. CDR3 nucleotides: TGCGCCAGCAGCTTACAGGGGGCTCCCGGGGAGCTGTTTTTT. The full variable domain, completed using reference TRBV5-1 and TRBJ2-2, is KAGVTQTPRYLIKTRGQQVTLSCSPISGHRSVSWYQQTPGQGLQFLFEYFSETQRNKGNFPGRFSGRQFSNSRSEMNVSTLELGDSALYLCASSLQGAPGELFFGEGSRLTVL.